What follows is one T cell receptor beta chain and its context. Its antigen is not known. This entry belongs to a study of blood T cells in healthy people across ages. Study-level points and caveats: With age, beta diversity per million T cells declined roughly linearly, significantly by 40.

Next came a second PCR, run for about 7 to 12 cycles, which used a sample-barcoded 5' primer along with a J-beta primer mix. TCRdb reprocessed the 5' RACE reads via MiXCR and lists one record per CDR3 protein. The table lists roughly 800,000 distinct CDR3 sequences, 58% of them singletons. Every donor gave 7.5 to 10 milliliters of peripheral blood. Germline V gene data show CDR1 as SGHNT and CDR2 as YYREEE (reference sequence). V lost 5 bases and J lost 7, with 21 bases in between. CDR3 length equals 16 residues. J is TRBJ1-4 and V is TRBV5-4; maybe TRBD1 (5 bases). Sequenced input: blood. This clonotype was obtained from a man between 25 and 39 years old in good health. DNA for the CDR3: TGTGCCAGCAGTGCCAACCCGGGGGTAGGAGGTGAAAAACTGTTTTTT. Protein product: CASSANPGVGGEKLFF.